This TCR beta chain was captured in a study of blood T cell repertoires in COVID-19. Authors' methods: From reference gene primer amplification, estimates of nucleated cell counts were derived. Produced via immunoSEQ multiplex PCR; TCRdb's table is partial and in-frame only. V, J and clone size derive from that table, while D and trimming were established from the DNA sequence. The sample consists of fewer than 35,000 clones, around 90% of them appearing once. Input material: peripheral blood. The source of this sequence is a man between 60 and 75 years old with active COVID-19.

This CDR3 is CASSPHGAGGPRETQYF. The CDR3 bases are TGTGCCAGCAGCCCCCACGGGGCGGGGGGGCCGCGGGAGACCCAGTACTTC. This rearrangement joins TRBV7-3 to TRBJ2-5, with TRBD2 identical over 9 bases. Unmatched junction bases numbered 15, after V lost 5 bases and J lost 5 bases. The CDR3 consists of 17 residues. The germline V gene has CDR1 SGHTA and CDR2 FQGTGA.